This entry lists 23 T cell receptor beta chains sequenced from one sample in a study of T cells in Graves' hyperthyroidism and ophthalmopathy. RNA transcripts were the template for amplifying TCR beta CDR3 regions. Carried out on the TCR CDR3, a first-round RT-PCR used the HTBI primer set. Each CDR3 protein is one row after TCRdb ran MiXCR on the multiplex PCR reads. The sample lists under 450,000 distinct CDR3 sequences; 13% were seen once. Sample: blood. These receptors all stem from a man between 25 and 39 years old with Graves' hyperthyroidism that later progressed to Graves' ophthalmopathy.

This clonotype was found a few times. The rearrangement joins TRBV5-1 to TRBJ1-5; no clear D gene. The CDR3 spans 14 residues. Between the trimmed V and J ends, which lost 7 bases and 0 bases, there was a span of 11 bases. Germline loops: CDR1 SGHRS, CDR2 YFSETQ. This CDR3 is CASLPVYSNQPQHF. In DNA form, the CDR3 reads TGCGCCAGCCTGCCTGTTTATAGCAATCAGCCCCAGCATTTT.

This clonotype has ten or more counts. This chain connects TRBV3-1 to TRBJ2-3, with D possibly matching TRBD1 (6 bases). Trimming cost V 1 base and J 0 bases, with 11 bases left between them. Germline V gene lookup returns CDR1 LGHDT and CDR2 YNNKEL (reference sequence). CDR3 size: 16 residues. CDR3 loop: CASSQGTATSTDTQYF. In nucleotides, the CDR3 is TGTGCCAGCAGCCAAGGGACAGCCACTAGCACAGATACGCAGTATTTT.

This clonotype was observed at least ten times. The chain links TRBV20-1 to TRBJ2-3; 11 bases line up with TRBD1. J lost 6 bases, V lost 3 bases, and 8 bases had no gene match. CDR3 length: 15 residues. The V gene's germline CDR1 is DFQATT and CDR2 SNEGSKA (reference sequence). The CDR3 DNA is TGCAGTGCTAGGGTGGACAGGGGGCGCAGGGATACGCAGTATTTT. Its protein is CSARVDRGRRDTQYF.

The CDR3 is CASSTRLASYQETQYF. As DNA, the CDR3 is TGTGCCAGCAGCACCCGACTAGCGAGCTACCAAGAGACCCAGTACTTC. The V gene is TRBV7-9, the J gene TRBJ2-5; 8 positions match TRBD2. CDR1 is SEHNR and CDR2 is FQNEAQ in the germline V gene (reference sequence). The CDR3 is 16 amino acids. With V trimmed by 5 bases and J by 0 bases, 8 bases remained unmatched.

There are many counts of this clonotype. The CDR3 sequence is CASSRDGYGYTF. The CDR3 DNA is TGTGCCAGCAGCCGGGACGGCTATGGCTACACCTTC. The rearrangement links TRBV12-3 or TRBV12-4 to TRBJ1-2, with D maybe TRBD1 (5 bases). Trimming took 6 bases from V and 4 from J, leaving 9 bases between them. This CDR3 is built from 12 residues.

This clonotype appeared many times. The J gene is TRBJ1-6, the V gene TRBV5-1; 11 bases fit TRBD1. The V gene end was trimmed by 4 bases and the J gene end by 10 bases; junction bases not matched to a gene: 7. This CDR3 spans 15 amino acids. Germline assignment: CDR1 SGHRS and CDR2 YFSETQ. The CDR3 spells CASSRRDRGDSPLHF. The CDR3 bases are TGCGCCAGCAGCCGCCGGGACAGGGGGGACTCACCCCTCCACTTT.

This chain links TRBV10-3 with TRBJ1-3; no clear D gene. Between the trimmed V and J ends, which lost 7 bases and 0 bases, there was a span of 4 bases. Germline assignment: CDR1 ENHRY and CDR2 SYGVKD. The CDR3 is made up of 12 amino acids. CDR3 DNA sequence: TGTGCCATCATGGCCTCTGGAAACACCATATATTTT. Translated: CAIMASGNTIYF.

This clonotype was recorded many times. The chain carries TRBV20-1 and TRBJ1-2; D is uncertain. V dropped 0 bases and J dropped 4 bases, with 12 bases sitting between them. The CDR3 length is 14 residues. Germline assignment: CDR1 DFQATT and CDR2 SNEGSKA (reference sequence). CDR3 sequence reads: CSARDYGDSYGYTF. As DNA, the CDR3 is TGCAGTGCTAGAGATTATGGGGATAGCTATGGCTACACCTTC.

In this sample, this clonotype turned up a few times. The rearrangement joins TRBV11-2 to TRBJ2-3; a weak D match, TRBD2 (6 bases). Trimming took off 2 bases at V and 1 base at J, with 16 bases between the two ends. Germline CDR1 reads SGHAT; CDR2 reads FQNNGV. This CDR3 contains 17 residues. This chain's CDR3 is CASSLSFGASGTDTQYF. In DNA form, the CDR3 reads TGTGCCAGCAGCTTAAGCTTTGGAGCTAGCGGCACAGATACGCAGTATTTT.

This clonotype was seen many times. This chain uses TRBV11-2 with TRBJ2-5; 7 bases align to TRBD1. CDR3 length equals 14 residues. Germline assignment: CDR1 SGHAT and CDR2 FQNNGV. The ends lost 3 bases at V and 1 base at J; junction bases unmatched: 2. For the CDR3, the DNA is TGTGCCAGCAGCTTTAACAGGGGCCAAGAGACCCAGTACTTC. Protein sequence: CASSFNRGQETQYF.

This clonotype was detected a few times. This chain links TRBV5-1 with TRBJ1-1; 7 bases align to TRBD1. CDR1 and CDR2 (germline): SGHRS, YFSETQ. The CDR3 covers 13 residues. Trimming took 5 bases from V and 3 from J; bases not matched to a gene: 4. The CDR3: CASSRGQDTEAFF. The DNA for the CDR3 is TGCGCCAGCAGTCGAGGACAGGACACTGAAGCTTTCTTT.

The chain joins TRBV18 to TRBJ1-5; 9 bases line up with TRBD1. CDR1 KGHSH and CDR2 LQKENI come from the germline V gene. V lost 5 bases and J lost 11; bases outside the gene matches: 10. The length of the CDR3 is 14 residues. The CDR3 bases are TGTGCCAGCTCATTACAGGGGGCCCCGGGGGCCCAGCATTTT. This gives the protein CASSLQGAPGAQHF.

This clonotype has only a few counts. The chain joins TRBV18 to TRBJ1-2, with D possibly TRBD1 on 5 matching bases. The CDR3 covers 13 residues. Per germline, CDR1 KGHSH and CDR2 LQKENI. V was trimmed by 3 bases and J by 6 bases, leaving 11 bases between them. The DNA of the CDR3 is TGTGCCAGCTCACCTGGCGGGGGTGATGGCTACACCTTC. Translated, it gives CASSPGGGDGYTF.

In this sample, this clonotype turned up many times. The rearrangement joins TRBV7-9 to TRBJ2-7; D may match TRBD1 or TRBD2 (5 bases each). V was shortened by 1 base and J by 2 bases, with 9 bases between the two germline ends. CDR3 length equals 14 residues. Germline V CDR1 and CDR2: SEHNR, FQNEAQ (reference sequence). Written as DNA, the CDR3 is TGTGCCAGCAGCTTAGTCCAGGGACCCTACGAGCAGTACTTC. Amino acids: CASSLVQGPYEQYF.

The genes are TRBV18 and TRBJ1-5; 8 bases fit TRBD1. V lost 0 bases and J lost 5; bases outside the gene matches: 6. The CDR3 is 16 residues long. Germline V gene lookup returns CDR1 KGHSH and CDR2 LQKENI. The CDR3 region is CASSPPGRGRDQPQHF. The CDR3 DNA sequence: TGTGCCAGCTCACCACCGGGCAGGGGGCGCGATCAGCCCCAGCATTTT.

About this clonotype itself: This may be a read error, as it is one base from a much larger clone. CDR3 region: CSARDAREDYSSPLHF. The CDR3 DNA is TGCAGTGCTAGAGATGCCAGGGAAGATTATAGTTCACCCCTCCACTTT. J is TRBJ1-6 and V is TRBV20-1, with D perhaps TRBD1 (5 bases). The CDR3 has 16 residues. The germline V gene has CDR1 DFQATT and CDR2 SNEGSKA (reference sequence).

This chain links TRBV29-1 with TRBJ1-4; possibly TRBD1 for D (6 bases). Trimming removed 2 bases at V and 8 bases at J, with 12 bases between. CDR1 and CDR2 from the germline V gene are SQVTM and ANQGSEA. The CDR3 consists of 13 residues. The DNA for the CDR3 is TGCAGCGTTGAATCGGGGGCCAGCGAAAAACTGTTTTTT. Translation: CSVESGASEKLFF.

This clonotype appeared many times. This chain links TRBV6-1 with TRBJ2-2, with D perhaps TRBD1 (5 bases). The CDR3 covers 15 residues. Germline V gene sequence: CDR1 MNHNS, CDR2 SASEGT. The V gene lost 7 bases and the J gene lost 4 bases, with 16 bases spanning the gap. The CDR3 spells CASTYGAGFTGELFF. As DNA, the CDR3 is TGTGCCAGCACCTATGGGGCAGGGTTCACCGGGGAGCTGTTTTTT.

The V call is TRBV20-1, the J call TRBJ2-2; 9 bases agree with TRBD1. V lost 3 bases, J lost 4 bases, and 6 bases stayed unmatched. The CDR3 contains 15 residues. Germline CDR1 DFQATT, CDR2 SNEGSKA (reference sequence). The chain's CDR3 is CSARVQGAGTGELFF. The CDR3 DNA reads TGCAGTGCTAGGGTACAGGGGGCAGGCACCGGGGAGCTGTTTTTT.

This clonotype was recorded at least ten times. The chain joins TRBV11-2 to TRBJ2-5; 7 bases line up with TRBD1. The CDR3 has 13 residues. Germline CDR1 reads SGHAT; CDR2 reads FQNNGV. With 4 bases clipped from V and 9 bases from J, the junction kept 8 bases outside the gene matches. CDR3 sequence: CASSSMDRNPQYF. In DNA, the CDR3 is TGTGCCAGCAGCTCGATGGACAGGAATCCCCAGTACTTC.

The rearrangement joins TRBV2 to TRBJ2-3, with 8 nucleotides matching TRBD2. Germline V lookup: CDR1 SNHLY, CDR2 FYNNEI. V trimming: 1 base; J trimming: 2 bases; junction bases outside the gene matches: 2. The CDR3 runs to 15 residues. The CDR3 protein is CASSEGGLATDTQYF. CDR3 nucleotide sequence: TGTGCCAGCAGTGAAGGCGGACTAGCCACAGATACGCAGTATTTT.

Only a few counts were recorded for this clonotype. The chain uses TRBV27 and TRBJ1-5; no clear D. Looked up from germline, CDR1 is MNHEY and CDR2 is SMNVEV (reference sequence). The CDR3 consists of 15 residues. The V gene lost 5 bases and the J gene lost 4 bases, with 15 bases spanning the gap. CDR3 protein: CASSPGVSGNQPQHF. For the CDR3, the DNA is TGTGCCAGCAGTCCCGGGGTGTCCGGAAATCAGCCCCAGCATTTT.

The rearrangement joins TRBV27 to TRBJ2-7, with D maybe TRBD2 (5 bases). There are 12 residues in the CDR3. Trimming shortened V by 5 bases and J by 6 bases, and 11 bases separated the two germline ends. Germline V lookup: CDR1 MNHEY, CDR2 SMNVEV (reference sequence). The CDR3 here is CASSTYAGEQYF. CDR3 DNA sequence: TGTGCCAGCAGTACTTATGCGGGCGAGCAGTACTTC.